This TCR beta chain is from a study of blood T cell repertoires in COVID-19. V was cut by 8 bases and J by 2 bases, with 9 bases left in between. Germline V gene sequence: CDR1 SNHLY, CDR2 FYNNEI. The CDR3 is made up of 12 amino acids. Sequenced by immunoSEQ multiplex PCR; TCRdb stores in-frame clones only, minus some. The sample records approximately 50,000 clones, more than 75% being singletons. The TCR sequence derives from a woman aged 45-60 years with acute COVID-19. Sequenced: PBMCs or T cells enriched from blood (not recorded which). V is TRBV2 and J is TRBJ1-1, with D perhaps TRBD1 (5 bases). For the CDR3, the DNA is TGTGCCAGCCGGACACGTAACACTGAAGCTTTCTTT. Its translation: CASRTRNTEAFF.